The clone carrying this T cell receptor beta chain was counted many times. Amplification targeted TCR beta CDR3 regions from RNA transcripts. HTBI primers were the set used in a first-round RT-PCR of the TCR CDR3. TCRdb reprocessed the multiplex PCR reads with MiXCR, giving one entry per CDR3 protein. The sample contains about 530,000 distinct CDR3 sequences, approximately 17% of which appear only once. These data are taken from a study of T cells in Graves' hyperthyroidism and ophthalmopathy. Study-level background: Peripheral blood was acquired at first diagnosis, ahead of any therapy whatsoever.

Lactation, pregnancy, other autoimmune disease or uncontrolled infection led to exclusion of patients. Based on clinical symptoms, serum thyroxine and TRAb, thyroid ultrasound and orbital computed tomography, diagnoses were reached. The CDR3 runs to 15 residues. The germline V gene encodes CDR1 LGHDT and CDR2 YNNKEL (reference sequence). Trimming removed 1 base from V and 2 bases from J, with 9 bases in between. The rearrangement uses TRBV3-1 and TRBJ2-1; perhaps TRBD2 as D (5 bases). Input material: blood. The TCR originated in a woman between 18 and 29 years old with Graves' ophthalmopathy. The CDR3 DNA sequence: TGTGCCAGCAGCCAAGTTTCACTAGCCTACAATGAGCAGTTCTTC. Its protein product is CASSQVSLAYNEQFF.